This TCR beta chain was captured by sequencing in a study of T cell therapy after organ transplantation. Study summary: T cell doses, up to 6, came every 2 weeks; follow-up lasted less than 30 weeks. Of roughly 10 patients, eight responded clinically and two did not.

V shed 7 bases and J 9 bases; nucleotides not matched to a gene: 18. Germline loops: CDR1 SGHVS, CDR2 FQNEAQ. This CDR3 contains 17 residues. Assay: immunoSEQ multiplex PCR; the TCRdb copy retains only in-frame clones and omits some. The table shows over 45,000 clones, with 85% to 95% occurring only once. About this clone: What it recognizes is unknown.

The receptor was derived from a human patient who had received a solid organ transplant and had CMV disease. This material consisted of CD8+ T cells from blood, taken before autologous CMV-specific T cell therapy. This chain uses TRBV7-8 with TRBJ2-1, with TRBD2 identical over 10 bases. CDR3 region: CASTRIAGGTGVGEQFF. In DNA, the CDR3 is TGTGCCAGCACCAGAATAGCGGGGGGCACAGGGGTGGGTGAGCAGTTCTTC.